A selection of T cell receptor beta chains follows, all from one sample in a study of T cells in Graves' hyperthyroidism and ophthalmopathy. TCRdb fed the multiplex PCR reads into MiXCR, producing one record per CDR3 protein. The table has a few hundred thousand distinct CDR3 sequences, around 16% seen once; the top ten hold 6.5% to 8%. The sequenced material came from blood. The source of these receptors is a woman in her twenties or thirties with Graves' hyperthyroidism. The CDR3 runs from the conserved cysteine through the conserved F or W. D genes are given only for firm matches. The size field is filled for only some rows; it gives once, few, many or a size class.

- - TRBJ2-7 TRBV19 CASSMGWGSDYEQYF TGTGCCAGTAGTATGGGGTGGGGGTCCGACTACGAGCAGTACTTC
- few TRBJ1-3 TRBV12-3/TRBV12-4 CASTLRRPAAGNTIYF TGTGCCAGCACCCTCCGGAGGCCGGCGGCTGGAAACACCATATATTTT
- - TRBJ2-1 TRBV24-1 CATSDPGGGDEQFF TGTGCCACCAGTGACCCAGGGGGGGGGGATGAGCAGTTCTTC
TRBD2 many TRBJ2-7 TRBV7-2 CASRASGNRYEQYF TGTGCCAGTAGAGCTAGCGGGAATCGATACGAGCAGTACTTC
TRBD1 - TRBJ1-2 TRBV4-1 CASSQPTRGPNYGYTF TGCGCCAGCAGCCAACCCACCAGGGGGCCTAACTATGGCTACACCTTC
- - TRBJ2-3 TRBV6-2/TRBV6-3 CASRRQDYGDTQYF TGTGCCAGCAGACGACAGGACTATGGAGATACGCAGTATTTT
- few TRBJ1-3 TRBV9 CASSKGSGSHSGNTIYF TGTGCCAGCAGCAAGGGGTCCGGGTCCCACTCTGGAAACACCATATATTTT
TRBD2 many TRBJ2-1 TRBV11-2 CASSTSGRGLYNEQFF TGTGCCAGCAGCACTAGCGGGAGGGGGCTCTACAATGAGCAGTTCTTC
- many TRBJ2-3 TRBV2 CASSDKRLSSTDTQYF TGTGCCAGCAGTGATAAGCGCCTGTCAAGCACAGATACGCAGTATTTT
- few TRBJ2-1 TRBV7-9 CASSLAYGGEQFF TGTGCCAGCAGCTTAGCTTATGGGGGTGAGCAGTTCTTC
- few TRBJ1-6 TRBV28 CASSRSFLTSPLHF TGTGCCAGCAGCCGAAGTTTTTTGACTTCACCCCTCCACTTT
- many TRBJ1-5 TRBV28 CASSLTEGGGNQPQHF TGTGCCAGCAGTTTAACGGAGGGGGGAGGCAATCAGCCCCAGCATTTT
TRBD1 many TRBJ2-7 TRBV27 CASSLGDRHSYEQYF TGTGCCAGCAGTCTCGGGGACAGGCACTCCTACGAGCAGTACTTC
TRBD1 - TRBJ1-3 TRBV6-1 CASSETDRAAGNTIYF TGTGCCAGCAGTGAAACGGACAGGGCTGCAGGAAACACCATATATTTT
- many TRBJ1-3 TRBV12-3/TRBV12-4 CASSTPGSSNTIYF TGTGCCAGCAGTACCCCCGGGTCCTCAAACACCATATATTTT
- few TRBJ2-2 TRBV7-9 CASSFIIATGELFF TGTGCCAGCAGCTTTATAATAGCTACCGGGGAGCTGTTTTTT
- - TRBJ1-4 TRBV9 CASSVDDRPQANEKLFF TGTGCCAGCAGCGTAGATGACAGGCCTCAGGCTAATGAAAAACTGTTTTTT
- many TRBJ1-1 TRBV30 CAWSVGEGGAAFF TGTGCCTGGAGTGTGGGCGAAGGGGGGGCAGCTTTCTTT
- many TRBJ1-1 TRBV30 CASTVGMNTEAFF TGTGCTAGTACCGTCGGCATGAACACTGAAGCTTTCTTT
TRBD1 few TRBJ1-5 TRBV20-1 CSAREERGTGGNQPQHF TGCAGTGCTAGAGAGGAGAGGGGAACAGGGGGCAATCAGCCCCAGCATTTT
- many TRBJ2-3 TRBV6-6 CASSYSKTGEGDTQYF TGTGCCAGCAGTTACTCGAAAACAGGGGAGGGAGATACGCAGTATTTT
TRBD1 many TRBJ2-2 TRBV7-8 CASSKRTGGDTGELFF TGTGCCAGCAGCAAAAGGACAGGGGGGGACACCGGGGAGCTGTTTTTT
- many TRBJ2-3 TRBV5-1 CASSLGRPEGDTQYF TGCGCCAGCAGCTTGGGTAGACCGGAGGGGGATACGCAGTATTTT
- - TRBJ1-1 TRBV20-1 CSARVSGLTAPEAFF TGCAGTGCTAGAGTGAGTGGCCTCACGGCACCTGAAGCTTTCTTT
- many TRBJ1-4 TRBV5-5 CASSRMTATNEKLFF TGTGCCAGCAGCAGGATGACAGCAACTAATGAAAAACTGTTTTTT
- - TRBJ2-1 TRBV20-1 CSASGSYGNEQFF TGCAGTGCTAGCGGGAGTTACGGCAATGAGCAGTTCTTC
- - TRBJ2-2 TRBV12-3/TRBV12-4 CASSFQRPDTGELFF TGTGCCAGCAGTTTTCAGCGTCCGGACACCGGGGAGCTGTTTTTT
- many TRBJ2-7 TRBV7-2 CASSSRSTLGEQYF TGTGCCAGCAGCTCGAGATCTACCTTGGGCGAGCAGTACTTC
- few TRBJ1-2 TRBV24-1 CATCPGGRGYTF TGTGCCACCTGCCCGGGGGGCCGTGGCTACACCTTC
- - TRBJ2-2 TRBV6-2/TRBV6-3 CASRGYANTGELFF TGTGCCAGCAGAGGATACGCGAACACCGGGGAGCTGTTTTTT
- many TRBJ2-7 TRBV5-1 CASSSGIQGYEQYF TGCGCCAGCAGCTCGGGCATACAGGGCTACGAGCAGTACTTC
- - TRBJ2-7 TRBV5-1 CASSLVAAEDPYEQYF TGCGCCAGCAGCTTGGTGGCTGCGGAAGACCCATACGAGCAGTACTTC
TRBD2 few TRBJ2-1 TRBV19 CASKDSGSNFNEQFF TGTGCCAGTAAGGATAGCGGGAGTAATTTCAATGAGCAGTTCTTC
- - TRBJ2-2 TRBV4-1 CASSQSGAPNTGELFF TGCGCCAGCAGCCAGTCGGGCGCCCCGAACACCGGGGAGCTGTTTTTT
- few TRBJ1-1 TRBV12-3/TRBV12-4 CASRVWGDSEAFF TGTGCCAGCAGGGTATGGGGAGACAGTGAAGCTTTCTTT
- many TRBJ2-7 TRBV28 CASSFHAGASYEQYF TGTGCCAGCAGTTTTCACGCGGGGGCCTCCTACGAGCAGTACTTC
- - TRBJ2-7 TRBV16 CASSPLNEQYF TGTGCCAGCAGCCCCTTGAACGAGCAGTACTTC
TRBD1 - TRBJ1-5 TRBV27 CATQPTGGVNQPQHF TGTGCCACCCAACCCACAGGGGGAGTGAATCAGCCCCAGCATTTT
- - TRBJ2-7 TRBV3-2 CASSHAPGQGPGEQYF TGTGCCAGCAGCCACGCTCCGGGACAGGGTCCGGGGGAGCAGTACTTC
TRBD2 - TRBJ2-7 TRBV20-1 CSARVAFTTSGRRFTYEQYF TGCAGTGCTAGAGTGGCCTTTACTACAAGCGGGAGGCGCTTTACCTACGAGCAGTACTTC
TRBD2 - TRBJ2-7 TRBV5-5 CASSFPTLGLASEQYF TGTGCCAGCAGCTTCCCCACCCTCGGACTAGCATCCGAGCAGTACTTC
- many TRBJ1-5 TRBV19 CASAGAGFNQPQHF TGTGCCAGCGCAGGGGCGGGATTCAATCAGCCCCAGCATTTT
TRBD2 many TRBJ2-3 TRBV6-2/TRBV6-3 CASSYKSGRLDTQYF TGTGCCAGCAGTTACAAAAGCGGGAGATTGGATACGCAGTATTTT
TRBD1 many TRBJ2-1 TRBV14 CASSQDPGQYNEQFF TGTGCCAGCAGCCAAGACCCGGGACAGTACAATGAGCAGTTCTTC
TRBD2 many TRBJ2-1 TRBV20-1 CSAVPLAGVGEQFF TGCAGTGCCGTTCCACTAGCGGGAGTGGGTGAGCAGTTCTTC
TRBD2 - TRBJ2-4 TRBV10-3 CAIKPRTSGRMRGKNIQYF TGTGCCATCAAGCCCCGGACTAGCGGGAGGATGCGTGGCAAAAACATTCAGTACTTC
- - TRBJ1-4 TRBV7-9 CASRRTRTANEKLFF TGTGCCAGCAGGCGTACTCGGACAGCTAATGAAAAACTGTTTTTT
TRBD2 few TRBJ2-1 TRBV18 CASSSTRTSGSNEQFF TGTGCCAGCTCTTCAACCCGGACTAGCGGGAGTAATGAGCAGTTCTTC
TRBD2 many TRBJ2-7 TRBV27 CASRLAGGPSYEQYF TGTGCCAGCAGACTAGCGGGAGGGCCATCCTACGAGCAGTACTTC
- many TRBJ2-1 TRBV7-9 CASSNLVLAEQFF TGTGCCAGCAGCAACCTCGTTCTAGCGGAGCAGTTCTTC
TRBD1 many TRBJ2-3 TRBV27 CASRGQGTDTQYF TGTGCCAGCAGGGGACAGGGGACAGATACGCAGTATTTT
- many TRBJ1-1 TRBV2 CATNSMSNTEAFF TGTGCCACCAACTCGATGTCGAACACTGAAGCTTTCTTT